This paragraph covers one TCR beta chain sequence. Antigen: not known. Profiling relied on immunoSEQ multiplex PCR, and the TCRdb table lists in-frame clones only, not all of them. This sample has about 990 clones; 60% to 85% occur once, and the top ten carry 8% to 10%. Processing released intraepithelial and lamina propria lymphocytes from the graft tissue. This sample is part of a study of graft-versus-host responses after intestinal transplantation. Study-level information: Each recipient received anti-thymocyte globulin induction, then tacrolimus and steroids for approximately 3 years.

Germline CDR1 is MDHEN and CDR2 is SYDVKM. The CDR3 is 14 residues long. Trimming cost V 7 bases and J 8 bases; bases outside gene matches: 9. Regarding the study as a whole: The study associated peak circulating GvH clone levels with early post-transplant HvG declines. Within allografts, high graft-versus-host to host-versus-graft clonal ratios were seen among patients with graft-donor T cell macrochimerism.

The TCR sequence derives from a human patient who received an intestinal transplant, so some T cells may come from the graft donor. The chain combines TRBV28 with TRBJ1-5; 9 positions agree with TRBD1. The specimen comprised ileum tissue, sampled 7 days after intestinal transplantation. CDR3 bases: TGTGCCAGCACAAATACAGGGGGCGCTGAGCCCCAGCATTTT. This gives the protein CASTNTGGAEPQHF.